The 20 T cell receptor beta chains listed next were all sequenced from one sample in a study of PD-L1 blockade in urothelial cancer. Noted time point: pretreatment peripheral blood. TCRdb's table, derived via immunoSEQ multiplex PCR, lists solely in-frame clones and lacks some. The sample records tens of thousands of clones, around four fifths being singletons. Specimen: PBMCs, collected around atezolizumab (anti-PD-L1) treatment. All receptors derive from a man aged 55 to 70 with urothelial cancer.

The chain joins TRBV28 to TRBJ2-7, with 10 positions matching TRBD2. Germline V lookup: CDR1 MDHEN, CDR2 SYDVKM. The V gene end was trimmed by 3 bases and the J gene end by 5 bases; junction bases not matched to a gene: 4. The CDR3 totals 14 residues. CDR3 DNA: TGTGCCAGCAGTTTCCTAGCGGGGGTAGACGAGCAGTACTTC. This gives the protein CASSFLAGVDEQYF.

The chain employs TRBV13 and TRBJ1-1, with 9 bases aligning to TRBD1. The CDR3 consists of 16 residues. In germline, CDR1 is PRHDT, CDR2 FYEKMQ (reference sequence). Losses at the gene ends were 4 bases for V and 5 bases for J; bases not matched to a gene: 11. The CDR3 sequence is CASSSVRTGDITEAFF. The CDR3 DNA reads TGTGCCAGCAGCTCGGTCCGGACAGGGGATATAACTGAAGCTTTCTTT. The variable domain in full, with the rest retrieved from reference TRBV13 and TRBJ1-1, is AAGVIQSPRHLIKEKRETATLKCYPIPRHDTVYWYQQGPGQDPQFLISFYEKMQSDKGSIPDRFSAQQFSDYHSELNMSSLELGDSALYFCASSSVRTGDITEAFFGQGTRLTVV.

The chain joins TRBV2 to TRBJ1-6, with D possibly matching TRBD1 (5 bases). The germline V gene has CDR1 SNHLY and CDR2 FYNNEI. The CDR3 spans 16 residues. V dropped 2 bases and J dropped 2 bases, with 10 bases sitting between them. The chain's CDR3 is CASSENGGTYNSPLHF. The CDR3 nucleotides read TGTGCCAGCAGTGAAAACGGGGGGACCTATAATTCACCCCTCCACTTT.

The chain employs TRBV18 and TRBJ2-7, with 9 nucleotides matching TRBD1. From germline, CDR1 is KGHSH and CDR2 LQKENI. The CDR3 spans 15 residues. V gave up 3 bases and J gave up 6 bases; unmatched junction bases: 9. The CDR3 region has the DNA TGTGCCAGCTCACCGCTGGGGACAGGGCGTTCCGAGCAGTACTTC. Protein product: CASSPLGTGRSEQYF.

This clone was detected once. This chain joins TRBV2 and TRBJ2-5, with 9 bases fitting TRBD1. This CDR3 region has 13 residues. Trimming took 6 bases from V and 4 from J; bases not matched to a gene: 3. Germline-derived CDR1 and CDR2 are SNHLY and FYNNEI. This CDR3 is CASRGQGRETQYF. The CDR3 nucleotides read TGTGCCAGCAGGGGACAGGGCAGAGAGACCCAGTACTTC.

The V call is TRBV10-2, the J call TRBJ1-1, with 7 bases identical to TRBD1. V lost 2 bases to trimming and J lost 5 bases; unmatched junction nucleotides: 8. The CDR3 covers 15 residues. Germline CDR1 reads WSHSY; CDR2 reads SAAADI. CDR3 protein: CASSEMTGSWTEAFF. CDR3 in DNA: TGCGCCAGCAGTGAGATGACAGGGTCATGGACTGAAGCTTTCTTT.

CDR3 coding DNA: TGTGCCAGCAGCACAGGGCTTAGGTATGGCTACACCTTC. Its translation: CASSTGLRYGYTF. V gene TRBV28 combines with J gene TRBJ1-2, with D maybe TRBD1 (6 bases). From germline, CDR1 is MDHEN and CDR2 SYDVKM. This CDR3 has 13 residues. Trimming cost V 6 bases and J 5 bases, with 13 bases left between them.

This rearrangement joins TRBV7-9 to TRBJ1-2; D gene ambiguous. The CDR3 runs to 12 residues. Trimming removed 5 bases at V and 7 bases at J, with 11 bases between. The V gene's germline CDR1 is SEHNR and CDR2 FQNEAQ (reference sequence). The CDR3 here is CASSTELSGYTF. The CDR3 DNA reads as TGTGCCAGCAGCACCGAACTGAGTGGCTACACCTTC.

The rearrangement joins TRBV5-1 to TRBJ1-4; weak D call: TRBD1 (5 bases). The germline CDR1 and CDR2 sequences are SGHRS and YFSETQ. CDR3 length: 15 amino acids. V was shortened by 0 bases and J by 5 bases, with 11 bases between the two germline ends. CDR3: CASSLARGGNEKLFF. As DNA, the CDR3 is TGCGCCAGCAGCTTGGCCCGGGGGGGGAATGAAAAACTGTTTTTT.

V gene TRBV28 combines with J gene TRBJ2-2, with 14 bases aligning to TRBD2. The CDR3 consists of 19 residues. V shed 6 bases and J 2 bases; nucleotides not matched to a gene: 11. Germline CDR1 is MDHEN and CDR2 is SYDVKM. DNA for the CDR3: TGTGCCAGCAGACCTGGACTAGCGGGGGGAATAACCAACACCGGGGAGCTGTTTTTT. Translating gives CASRPGLAGGITNTGELFF.

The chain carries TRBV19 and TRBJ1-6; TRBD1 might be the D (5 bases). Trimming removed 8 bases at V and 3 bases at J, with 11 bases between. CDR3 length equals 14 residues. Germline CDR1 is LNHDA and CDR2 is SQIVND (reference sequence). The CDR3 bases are TGTGCCAGTCGTGACAGAGACTATAATTCACCCCTCCACTTT. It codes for CASRDRDYNSPLHF. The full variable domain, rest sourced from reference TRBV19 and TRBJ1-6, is DGGITQSPKYLFRKEGQNVTLSCEQNLNHDAMYWYRQDPGQGLRLIYYSQIVNDFQKGDIAEGYSVSREKKESFPLTVTSAQKNPTAFYLCASRDRDYNSPLHFGNGTRLTVT.

The CDR3 DNA reads TGTGCCAGCAGCCGACAGTATAGCAATCAGCCCCAGCATTTT. Translated, it gives CASSRQYSNQPQHF. The chain joins TRBV6-5 to TRBJ1-5; possibly TRBD1 for D (5 bases). The germline V gene has CDR1 MNHEY and CDR2 SVGAGI. CDR3 size: 14 residues. The V end lost 6 bases, the J end lost 0 bases, and 9 bases lay between the germline ends.

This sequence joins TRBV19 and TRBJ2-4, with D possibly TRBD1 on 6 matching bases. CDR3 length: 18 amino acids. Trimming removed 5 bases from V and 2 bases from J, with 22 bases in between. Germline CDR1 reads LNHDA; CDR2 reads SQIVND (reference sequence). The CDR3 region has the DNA TGTGCCAGTAGTTCCTACGGGACACCCGGGGAAACCAAAAACATTCAGTACTTC. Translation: CASSSYGTPGETKNIQYF.

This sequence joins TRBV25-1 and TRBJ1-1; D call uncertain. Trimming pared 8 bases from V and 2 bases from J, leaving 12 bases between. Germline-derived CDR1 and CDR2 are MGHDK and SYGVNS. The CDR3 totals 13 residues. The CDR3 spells CASWNRANTEAFF. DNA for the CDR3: TGTGCCAGCTGGAACAGAGCTAACACTGAAGCTTTCTTT.

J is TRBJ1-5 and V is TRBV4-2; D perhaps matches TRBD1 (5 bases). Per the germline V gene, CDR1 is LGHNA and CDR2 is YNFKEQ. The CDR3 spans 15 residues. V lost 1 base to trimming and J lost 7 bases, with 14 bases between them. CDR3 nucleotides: TGTGCCAGCAGCCAAGTTGTTGGAGGGGACCAGCCCCAGCATTTT. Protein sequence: CASSQVVGGDQPQHF.

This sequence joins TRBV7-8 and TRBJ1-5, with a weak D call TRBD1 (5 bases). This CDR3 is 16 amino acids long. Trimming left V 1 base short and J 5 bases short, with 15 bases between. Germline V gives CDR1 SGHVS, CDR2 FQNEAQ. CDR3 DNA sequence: TGTGCCAGCAGCTTAGTGGGGCAGGGACTTCATCAGCCCCAGCATTTT. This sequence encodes CASSLVGQGLHQPQHF.

CDR3 nucleotides: TGTGCCAGCAGCTCCAGACAGGGCCCGAACACCGGGGAGCTGTTTTTT. It yields the protein CASSSRQGPNTGELFF. J is TRBJ2-2 and V is TRBV7-9, with 7 positions matching TRBD1. The V gene end was trimmed by 4 bases and the J gene end by 0 bases; junction bases not matched to a gene: 5. There are 16 residues in the CDR3. Germline lookup yields CDR1 SEHNR and CDR2 FQNEAQ (reference sequence).

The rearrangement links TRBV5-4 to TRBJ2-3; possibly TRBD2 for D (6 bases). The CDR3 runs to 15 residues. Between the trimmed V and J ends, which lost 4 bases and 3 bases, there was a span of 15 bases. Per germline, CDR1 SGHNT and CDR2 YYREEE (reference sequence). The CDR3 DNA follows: TGTGCCAGCAGCCCCGGGTCGGGGAGGACAGATACGCAGTATTTT. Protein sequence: CASSPGSGRTDTQYF.

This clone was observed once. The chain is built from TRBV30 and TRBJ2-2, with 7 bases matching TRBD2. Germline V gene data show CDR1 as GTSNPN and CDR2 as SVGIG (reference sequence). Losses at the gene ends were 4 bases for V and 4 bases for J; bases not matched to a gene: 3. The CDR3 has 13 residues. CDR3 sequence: CAWTAGFTGELFF. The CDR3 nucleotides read TGTGCCTGGACAGCGGGGTTCACCGGGGAGCTGTTTTTT.

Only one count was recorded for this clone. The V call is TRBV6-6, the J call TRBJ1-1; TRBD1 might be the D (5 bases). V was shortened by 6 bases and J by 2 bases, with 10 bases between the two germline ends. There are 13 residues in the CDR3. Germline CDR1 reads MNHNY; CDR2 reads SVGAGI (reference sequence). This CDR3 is CASSRQGNTEAFF. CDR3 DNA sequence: TGTGCCAGCAGCCGGCAGGGTAACACTGAAGCTTTCTTT.